These 25 T cell receptor beta chains share one sample of origin, sequenced in a study of immune cell composition in non-small cell lung cancer. Method: immunoSEQ multiplex PCR; TCRdb's copy keeps in-frame clones and lacks some. The data hold thousands of clones, with about 70% observed a single time. Material for sequencing was lung tumor tissue. The receptors derive from a human donor with non-small cell lung cancer.

J is TRBJ2-1 and V is TRBV19, with D possibly TRBD2 on 5 matching bases. CDR1 and CDR2 from the germline V gene are LNHDA and SQIVND (reference sequence). This CDR3 has 15 amino acids. The V end lost 0 bases, the J end lost 7 bases, and 13 bases lay between the germline ends. The CDR3 bases are TGTGCCAGTAGTATAGACGCGGGCCCCCGGAATGAGCAGTTCTTC. Protein product: CASSIDAGPRNEQFF. The full variable domain, rest sourced from reference TRBV19 and TRBJ2-1, is DGGITQSPKYLFRKEGQNVTLSCEQNLNHDAMYWYRQDPGQGLRLIYYSQIVNDFQKGDIAEGYSVSREKKESFPLTVTSAQKNPTAFYLCASSIDAGPRNEQFFGPGTRLTVL.

This clone was observed a few times. The V call is TRBV6-5, the J call TRBJ2-3; D might be TRBD2 (6 bases). CDR1 MNHEY and CDR2 SVGAGI come from the germline V gene. This CDR3 is built from 15 residues. Deletions cut 7 bases from V and 2 bases from J, with 16 bases between. Written as DNA, the CDR3 is TGTGCCAGCACCCCCGGCGGGACCTACACAGATACGCAGTATTTT. Protein product: CASTPGGTYTDTQYF.

CDR3 bases: TGTGCCAGCTCGGGGACAGGCACCACTCAGCCCCAGCATTTT. As protein: CASSGTGTTQPQHF. This chain connects TRBV18 to TRBJ1-5; 8 bases are shared with TRBD1. With V trimmed by 6 bases and J by 6 bases, 7 bases remained unmatched. Germline V gene data show CDR1 as KGHSH and CDR2 as LQKENI. The CDR3 length is 14 residues.

The chain couples TRBV5-1 to TRBJ2-7, with TRBD2 matching 7 bases. The CDR3 covers 14 residues. Germline loops: CDR1 SGHRS, CDR2 YFSETQ. V was clipped by 4 bases and J by 4 bases; unmatched bases: 8. CDR3: CASSRGRERYEQYF. For the CDR3, the DNA is TGCGCCAGCAGCCGCGGGCGGGAGAGGTACGAGCAGTACTTC.

The gene calls are TRBV5-1 and TRBJ2-1, with 11 bases that match TRBD2. Germline assignment: CDR1 SGHRS and CDR2 YFSETQ. The CDR3 extends over 16 amino acids. The ends lost 5 bases at V and 7 bases at J; junction bases unmatched: 11. The CDR3 spells CASSYYSGGAGNEQFF. The CDR3 DNA reads TGCGCCAGCAGTTACTATAGCGGGGGGGCCGGGAATGAGCAGTTCTTC.

J is TRBJ1-6 and V is TRBV30; D unresolved. Germline V gives CDR1 GTSNPN, CDR2 SVGIG (reference sequence). V dropped 3 bases and J dropped 8 bases, with 5 bases sitting between them. The CDR3 length is 11 residues. The CDR3 loop reads CAWRRYSPLHF. CDR3 bases: TGTGCCTGGAGACGGTATTCACCCCTCCACTTT.

The gene calls are TRBV10-3 and TRBJ1-4; no clear D. V was pared by 3 bases and J by 0 bases, with 11 bases between. This CDR3 contains 16 residues. CDR1 and CDR2 from the germline V gene are ENHRY and SYGVKD. The CDR3 reads CAISDTAKSTNEKLFF. The CDR3 DNA reads as TGTGCCATCAGTGATACAGCAAAATCAACTAATGAAAAACTGTTTTTT.

The J gene is TRBJ1-2, the V gene TRBV28, with D hard to call. V lost 5 bases, J lost 4 bases, and 14 bases lay in between. Germline values: CDR1 MDHEN, CDR2 SYDVKM. CDR3 length: 14 amino acids. CDR3 sequence (DNA): TGTGCCAGCAGTGGGCAGGACGGGGTCTATGGCTACACCTTC. This gives the protein CASSGQDGVYGYTF.

V is TRBV20-1 and J is TRBJ1-2, with D tentatively TRBD1 (6 bases). The CDR3 totals 11 residues. CDR1 DFQATT and CDR2 SNEGSKA come from the germline V gene (reference sequence). V was cut by 7 bases and J by 8 bases, with 14 bases left in between. The CDR3 region is CSGGLPVGYTF. CDR3 bases: TGCAGTGGGGGGCTACCCGTAGGCTACACCTTC.

The chain recombines TRBV19 with TRBJ2-1; 7 positions match TRBD1. V gave up 7 bases and J gave up 5 bases; unmatched junction bases: 8. The CDR3 loop spans 14 amino acids. The germline V gene encodes CDR1 LNHDA and CDR2 SQIVND (reference sequence). The CDR3 sequence is CASTEQGRNNEQFF. CDR3 bases: TGTGCCAGTACCGAACAGGGGCGGAACAATGAGCAGTTCTTC. The whole variable domain, filled in from reference TRBV19 and TRBJ2-1, reads DGGITQSPKYLFRKEGQNVTLSCEQNLNHDAMYWYRQDPGQGLRLIYYSQIVNDFQKGDIAEGYSVSREKKESFPLTVTSAQKNPTAFYLCASTEQGRNNEQFFGPGTRLTVL.

The DNA for the CDR3 is TGTGCCAGTAGTCTGGAAGGAGAGAGCTACACCTTC. This sequence encodes CASSLEGESYTF. This chain uses TRBV19 with TRBJ1-2; D is undetermined. The CDR3 totals 12 residues. Trimming cost V 5 bases and J 9 bases, with 13 bases left between them. Looked up from germline, CDR1 is LNHDA and CDR2 is SQIVND (reference sequence).

This clone is termed medium-sized. This sequence joins TRBV7-8 and TRBJ2-1, with TRBD2 matching 8 bases. The V gene end was trimmed by 7 bases and the J gene end by 2 bases; junction bases not matched to a gene: 7. The CDR3 extends over 15 amino acids. In germline, CDR1 is SGHVS, CDR2 FQNEAQ. Here the CDR3 DNA reads TGTGCCAGCACCAACACTAGCGGCCCCTACAATGAGCAGTTCTTC. Amino acid sequence: CASTNTSGPYNEQFF.

The chain couples TRBV7-3 to TRBJ2-2; no reliable D call. The CDR3 runs 16 residues. Germline V gives CDR1 SGHTA, CDR2 FQGTGA. The V end was cut by 5 bases, the J end by 2 bases, with 15 bases between. The CDR3 reads CASSRHVGLNTGELFF. CDR3 coding DNA: TGTGCCAGCAGCCGCCACGTTGGCTTAAACACCGGGGAGCTGTTTTTT. The whole variable domain, remainder taken from reference TRBV7-3 and TRBJ2-2, is GAGVSQTPSNKVTEKGKYVELRCDPISGHTALYWYRQSLGQGPEFLIYFQGTGAADDSGLPNDRFFAVRPEGSVSTLKIQRTERGDSAVYLCASSRHVGLNTGELFFGEGSRLTVL.

The chain recombines TRBV20-1 with TRBJ2-7; D is undetermined. Per the germline V gene, CDR1 is DFQATT and CDR2 is SNEGSKA (reference sequence). The CDR3 consists of 11 residues. Trimming took 2 bases from V and 1 from J, leaving 3 bases between them. CDR3 region: CSARSSYEQYF. CDR3 DNA sequence: TGCAGTGCTAGATCTTCCTACGAGCAGTACTTC.

This clone was seen more than once but under ten times. The chain recombines TRBV21-1 with TRBJ1-1. TRBV21-1 represents a pseudogene. This CDR3 is built from 14 residues. The CDR3 protein is CASSTGPGNTEAFF. The CDR3, as DNA: TGTGCCAGCAGCACCGGTCCTGGGAACACTGAAGCTTTCTTT.

The chain joins TRBV5-8 to TRBJ1-5, with 8 bases matching TRBD1. Germline V CDR1 and CDR2: SGHTS, YDEGEE. Trimming at V came to 4 bases and at J to 8 bases, leaving 17 bases not matched to a gene. The CDR3 has 17 residues. The CDR3 region has the DNA TGTGCCAGCAGCACCTCTCACCAGGGGGCGTCTCTTAAGCCCCAGCATTTT. Its protein product is CASSTSHQGASLKPQHF.

The V and J genes are TRBV13 and TRBJ2-1; 8 bases are shared with TRBD2. Germline values: CDR1 PRHDT, CDR2 FYEKMQ (reference sequence). V trimming: 1 base; J trimming: 6 bases; junction bases outside the gene matches: 11. The CDR3 runs 17 residues. The CDR3 here is CASSLVSGGTSSNEQFF. The CDR3 DNA sequence: TGTGCCAGCAGCTTAGTGTCGGGAGGGACCAGTAGCAATGAGCAGTTCTTC. Full variable domain (remainder filled in from reference TRBV13 and TRBJ2-1): AAGVIQSPRHLIKEKRETATLKCYPIPRHDTVYWYQQGPGQDPQFLISFYEKMQSDKGSIPDRFSAQQFSDYHSELNMSSLELGDSALYFCASSLVSGGTSSNEQFFGPGTRLTVL.

This sequence joins TRBV4-1 and TRBJ2-2; the D gene is possibly TRBD2 (5 bases). Trimming cost V 4 bases and J 8 bases, with 23 bases left between them. The CDR3 spans 17 residues. Germline CDR1 reads MGHRA; CDR2 reads YSYEKL. The CDR3 region has the DNA TGCGCCAGCAGCCCCCAACTAGGATCCGGCCGCGCAGGGGAGCTGTTTTTT. This sequence encodes CASSPQLGSGRAGELFF.

CDR3 sequence: CASSPPTQGALYGYTF. The DNA of the CDR3 is TGTGCCAGCTCACCACCCACACAGGGGGCCCTCTATGGCTACACCTTC. The chain has TRBV18 and TRBJ1-2, with 9 bases that match TRBD1. Trimming cost V 0 bases and J 4 bases; bases outside gene matches: 6. The CDR3 totals 16 residues. CDR1 KGHSH and CDR2 LQKENI come from the germline V gene.

The chain recombines TRBV5-6 with TRBJ2-5; a possible D gene is TRBD1 (6 bases). Per germline, CDR1 SGHDT and CDR2 YYEEEE. There are 15 residues in the CDR3. The ends were cut back, 4 bases at V and 2 bases at J, with 15 bases in the middle. This chain's CDR3 is CASSPDLGAQETQYF. The CDR3, as DNA: TGTGCCAGCAGCCCAGACCTGGGGGCACAAGAGACCCAGTACTTC. The variable domain in full, completed from reference TRBV5-6 and TRBJ2-5, reads DAGVTQSPTHLIKTRGQQVTLRCSPKSGHDTVSWYQQALGQGPQFIFQYYEEEERQRGNFPDRFSGHQFPNYSSELNVNALLLGDSALYLCASSPDLGAQETQYFGPGTRLLVL.

This sequence joins TRBV28 and TRBJ1-1; weak D call: TRBD1 (6 bases). The V gene lost 3 bases and the J gene lost 5 bases, with 7 bases spanning the gap. Germline assignment: CDR1 MDHEN and CDR2 SYDVKM. This CDR3 spans 12 amino acids. CDR3 loop: CASSFRGTEAFF. The CDR3 coding sequence is TGTGCCAGCAGTTTTAGGGGGACTGAAGCTTTCTTT.

The V gene is TRBV2, the J gene TRBJ1-1; D is possibly TRBD1 (5 bases). Germline V gene lookup returns CDR1 SNHLY and CDR2 FYNNEI. The CDR3 is 14 residues long. Trimming pared 9 bases from V and 0 bases from J, leaving 14 bases between. CDR3 bases: TGTGCCAGTCCAGGGCAGATCATGAACACTGAAGCTTTCTTT. Translated: CASPGQIMNTEAFF.

For the CDR3, the DNA is TGTGCCATCAGTGAGAGGACTAGCGGGTTCAACAATGAGCAGTTCTTC. Encoded protein: CAISERTSGFNNEQFF. The chain recombines TRBV10-3 with TRBJ2-1; 11 nucleotides agree with TRBD2. The CDR3 is 16 residues long. V was clipped by 2 bases and J by 5 bases; unmatched bases: 5. Germline CDR1 reads ENHRY; CDR2 reads SYGVKD.

This chain uses TRBV10-3 with TRBJ2-3; 10 nucleotides agree with TRBD2. The germline CDR1 and CDR2 sequences are ENHRY and SYGVKD. The CDR3 runs to 16 residues. The trim removed 3 bases at V and 0 bases at J, leaving 3 bases unmatched. CDR3 amino acids: CAISEGLAESTDTQYF. DNA for the CDR3: TGTGCCATCAGTGAAGGACTAGCGGAGAGCACAGATACGCAGTATTTT.

This chain joins TRBV9 and TRBJ2-2, with a tentative D call TRBD2 (5 bases). Germline CDR1 and CDR2: SGDLS and YYNGEE. This CDR3 has 13 amino acids. V was cut by 0 bases and J by 6 bases, with 6 bases left in between. The CDR3 DNA sequence: TGTGCCAGCAGCGTAGCTAGCTCCGGGGAGCTGTTTTTT. This gives the protein CASSVASSGELFF. The whole variable domain, remainder taken from reference TRBV9 and TRBJ2-2, is DSGVTQTPKHLITATGQRVTLRCSPRSGDLSVYWYQQSLDQGLQFLIQYYNGEERAKGNILERFSAQQFPDLHSELNLSSLELGDSALYFCASSVASSGELFFGEGSRLTVL.